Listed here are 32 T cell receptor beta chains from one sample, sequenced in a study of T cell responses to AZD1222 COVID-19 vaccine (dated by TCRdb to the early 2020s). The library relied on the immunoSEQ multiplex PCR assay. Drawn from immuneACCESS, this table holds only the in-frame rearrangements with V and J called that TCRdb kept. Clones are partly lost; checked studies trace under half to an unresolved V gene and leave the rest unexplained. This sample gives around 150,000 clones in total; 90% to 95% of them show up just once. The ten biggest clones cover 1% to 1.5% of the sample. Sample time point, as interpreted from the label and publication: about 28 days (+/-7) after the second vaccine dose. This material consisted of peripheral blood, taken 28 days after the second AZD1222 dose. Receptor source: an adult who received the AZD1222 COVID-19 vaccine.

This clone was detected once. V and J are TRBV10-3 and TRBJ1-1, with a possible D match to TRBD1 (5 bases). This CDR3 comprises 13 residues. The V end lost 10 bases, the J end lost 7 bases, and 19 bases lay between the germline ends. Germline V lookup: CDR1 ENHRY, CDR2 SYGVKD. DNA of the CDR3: TGTGCCACCTCAGTGGGGCAGGGCTATGAAGCTTTCTTT. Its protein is CATSVGQGYEAFF.

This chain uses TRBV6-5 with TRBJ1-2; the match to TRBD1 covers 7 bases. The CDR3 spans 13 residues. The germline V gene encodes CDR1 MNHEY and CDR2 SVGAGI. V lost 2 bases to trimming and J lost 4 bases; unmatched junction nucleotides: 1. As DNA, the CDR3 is TGTGCCAGCAGTTACCCAGGGGGCTATGGCTACACCTTC. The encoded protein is CASSYPGGYGYTF.

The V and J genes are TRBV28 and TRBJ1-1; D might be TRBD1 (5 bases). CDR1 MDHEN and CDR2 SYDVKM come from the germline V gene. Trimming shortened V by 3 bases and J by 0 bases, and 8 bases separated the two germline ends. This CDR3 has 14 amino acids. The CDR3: CASSLGVLNTEAFF. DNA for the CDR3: TGTGCCAGCAGTTTGGGGGTTCTGAACACTGAAGCTTTCTTT.

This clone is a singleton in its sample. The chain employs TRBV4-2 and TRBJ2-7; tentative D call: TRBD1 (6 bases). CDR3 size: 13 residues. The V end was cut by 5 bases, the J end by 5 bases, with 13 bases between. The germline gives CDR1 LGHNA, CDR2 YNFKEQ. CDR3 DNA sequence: TGTGCCAGCAGCTTTACAGGGCCCCACGAGCAGTACTTC. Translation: CASSFTGPHEQYF.

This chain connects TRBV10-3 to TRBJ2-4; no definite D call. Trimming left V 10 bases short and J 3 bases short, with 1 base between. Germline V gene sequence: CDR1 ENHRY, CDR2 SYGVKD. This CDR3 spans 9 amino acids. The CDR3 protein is CANKNIQYF. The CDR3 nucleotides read TGTGCCAACAAAAACATTCAGTACTTC.

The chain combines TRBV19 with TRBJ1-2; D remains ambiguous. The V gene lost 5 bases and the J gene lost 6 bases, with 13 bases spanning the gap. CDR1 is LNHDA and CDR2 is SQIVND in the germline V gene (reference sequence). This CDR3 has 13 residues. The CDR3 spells CASSYMPVDGYTF. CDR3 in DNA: TGTGCCAGTAGTTACATGCCAGTCGATGGCTACACCTTC.

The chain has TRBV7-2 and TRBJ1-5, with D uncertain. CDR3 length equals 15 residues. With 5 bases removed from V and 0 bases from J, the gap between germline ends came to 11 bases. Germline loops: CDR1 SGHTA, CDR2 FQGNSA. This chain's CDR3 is CASSRIPNSNQPQHF. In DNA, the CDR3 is TGTGCCAGCAGCCGCATCCCGAATAGCAATCAGCCCCAGCATTTT. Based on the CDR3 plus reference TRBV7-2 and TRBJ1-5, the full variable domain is GAGVSQSPSNKVTEKGKDVELRCDPISGHTALYWYRQSLGQGLEFLIYFQGNSAPDKSGLPSDRFSAERTGGSVSTLTIQRTQQEDSAVYLCASSRIPNSNQPQHFGDGTRLSIL.

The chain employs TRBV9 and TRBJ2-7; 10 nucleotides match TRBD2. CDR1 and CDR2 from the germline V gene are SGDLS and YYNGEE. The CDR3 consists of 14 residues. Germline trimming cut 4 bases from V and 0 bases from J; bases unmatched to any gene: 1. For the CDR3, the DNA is TGTGCCAGCAGCCTAGCGGGAGTCTCCTACGAGCAGTACTTC. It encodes CASSLAGVSYEQYF.

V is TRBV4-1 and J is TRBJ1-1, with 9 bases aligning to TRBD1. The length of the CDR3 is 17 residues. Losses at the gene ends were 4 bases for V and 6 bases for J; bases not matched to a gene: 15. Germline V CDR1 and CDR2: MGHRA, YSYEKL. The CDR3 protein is CASSRFFGTGTSSEAFF. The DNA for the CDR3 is TGCGCCAGCAGCCGCTTTTTTGGGACAGGGACGTCGTCTGAAGCTTTCTTT.

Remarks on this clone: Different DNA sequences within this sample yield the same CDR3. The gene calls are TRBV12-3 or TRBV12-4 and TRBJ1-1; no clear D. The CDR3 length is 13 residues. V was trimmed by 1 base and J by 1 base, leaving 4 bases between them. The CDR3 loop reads CASSLGRNTEAFF. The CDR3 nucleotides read TGTGCCAGCAGTTTAGGTAGGAACACTGAAGCTTTCTTT.

The CDR3 is CASSLDVGVGNTEAFF. In nucleotides, the CDR3 is TGTGCCAGCAGCTTAGATGTCGGAGTGGGGAACACTGAAGCTTTCTTT. This chain uses TRBV11-2 with TRBJ1-1; D call uncertain. The germline V gene encodes CDR1 SGHAT and CDR2 FQNNGV. This CDR3 is 16 amino acids long. Trimming cost V 0 bases and J 1 base, with 12 bases left between them.

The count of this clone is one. CDR3 in amino acids: CASSIDSYVQPQHF. The CDR3 coding sequence is TGTGCCAGTAGTATAGATAGTTATGTTCAGCCCCAGCATTTT. This sequence joins TRBV19 and TRBJ1-5; unclear D gene. This CDR3 region has 14 residues. Germline V lookup: CDR1 LNHDA, CDR2 SQIVND (reference sequence). Between the trimmed V and J ends, which lost 0 bases and 6 bases, there was a span of 9 bases.

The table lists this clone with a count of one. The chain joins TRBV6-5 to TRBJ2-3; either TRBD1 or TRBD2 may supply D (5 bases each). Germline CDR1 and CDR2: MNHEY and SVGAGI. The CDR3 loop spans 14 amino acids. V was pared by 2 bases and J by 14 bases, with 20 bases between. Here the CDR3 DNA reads TGTGCCAGCAGTTACGGGGGTGGCGCAACTAAGTGGTATTTT. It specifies CASSYGGGATKWYF.

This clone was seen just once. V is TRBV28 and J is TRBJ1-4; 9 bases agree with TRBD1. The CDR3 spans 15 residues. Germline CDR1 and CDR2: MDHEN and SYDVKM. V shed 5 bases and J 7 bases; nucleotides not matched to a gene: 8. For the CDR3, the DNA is TGTGCCAGCAGTCCCTTGGGGACAGGGACTGAAAAACTGTTTTTT. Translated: CASSPLGTGTEKLFF. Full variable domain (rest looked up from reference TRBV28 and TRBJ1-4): DVKVTQSSRYLVKRTGEKVFLECVQDMDHENMFWYRQDPGLGLRLIYFSYDVKMKEKGDIPEGYSVSREKKERFSLILESASTNQTSMYLCASSPLGTGTEKLFFGSGTQLSVL.

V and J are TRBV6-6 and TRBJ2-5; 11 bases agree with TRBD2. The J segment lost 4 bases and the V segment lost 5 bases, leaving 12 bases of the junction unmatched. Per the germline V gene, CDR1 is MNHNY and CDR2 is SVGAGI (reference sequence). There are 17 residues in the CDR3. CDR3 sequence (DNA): TGTGCCAGCAGTCGCGGGAGAGTAGCGGGGGGGCTAGAGACCCAGTACTTC. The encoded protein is CASSRGRVAGGLETQYF.

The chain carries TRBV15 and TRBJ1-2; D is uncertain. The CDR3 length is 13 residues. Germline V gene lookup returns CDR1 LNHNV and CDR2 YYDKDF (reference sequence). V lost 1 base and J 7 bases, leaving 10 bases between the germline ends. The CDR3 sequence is CATSRVDMGGYTF. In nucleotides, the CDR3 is TGTGCCACCAGCAGAGTAGATATGGGTGGCTACACCTTC.

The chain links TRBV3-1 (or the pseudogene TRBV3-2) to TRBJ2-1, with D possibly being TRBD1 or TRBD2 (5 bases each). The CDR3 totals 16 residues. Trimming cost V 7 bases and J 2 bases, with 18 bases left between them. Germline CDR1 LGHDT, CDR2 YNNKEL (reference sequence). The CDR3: CASTPRWDGPYNEQFF. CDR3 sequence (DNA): TGTGCCAGCACCCCCCGGTGGGACGGACCCTACAATGAGCAGTTCTTC.

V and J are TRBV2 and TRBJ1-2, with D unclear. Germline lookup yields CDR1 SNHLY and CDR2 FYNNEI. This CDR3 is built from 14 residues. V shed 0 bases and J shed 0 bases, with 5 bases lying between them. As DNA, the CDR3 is TGTGCCAGCAGTGAAGCCAGAACTAACTATGGCTACACCTTC. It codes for CASSEARTNYGYTF.

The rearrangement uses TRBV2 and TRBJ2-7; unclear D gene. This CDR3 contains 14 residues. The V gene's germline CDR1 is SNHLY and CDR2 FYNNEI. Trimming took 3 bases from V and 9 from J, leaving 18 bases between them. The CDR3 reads CASSEAWSDPRQYF. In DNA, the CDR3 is TGTGCCAGCAGTGAGGCGTGGTCGGACCCACGGCAGTACTTC.

The CDR3 nucleotides read TGTGCCAGCAGCCGAACCCGGGGGGACAGGGGCCCCAGCTATGGCTACACCTTC. Protein: CASSRTRGDRGPSYGYTF. The chain has TRBV3-1 (or the pseudogene TRBV3-2) and TRBJ1-2; 10 bases are shared with TRBD1. V shed 4 bases and J 4 bases; nucleotides not matched to a gene: 15. This CDR3 is 18 amino acids long. Germline V lookup: CDR1 LGHDT, CDR2 YNNKEL (reference sequence).

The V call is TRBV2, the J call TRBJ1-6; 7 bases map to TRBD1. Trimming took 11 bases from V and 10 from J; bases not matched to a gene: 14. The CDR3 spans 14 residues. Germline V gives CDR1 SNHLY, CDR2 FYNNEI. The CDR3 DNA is TGTGCCGGTACGGACAGGTTTGCGCGGTCACCCCTCCACTTT. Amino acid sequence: CAGTDRFARSPLHF.

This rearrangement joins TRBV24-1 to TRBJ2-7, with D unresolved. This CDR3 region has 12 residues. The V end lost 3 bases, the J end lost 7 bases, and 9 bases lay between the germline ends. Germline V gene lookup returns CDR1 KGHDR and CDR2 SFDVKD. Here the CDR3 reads CATSDGEQEQYF. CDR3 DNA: TGTGCCACCAGTGATGGGGAACAGGAGCAGTACTTC.

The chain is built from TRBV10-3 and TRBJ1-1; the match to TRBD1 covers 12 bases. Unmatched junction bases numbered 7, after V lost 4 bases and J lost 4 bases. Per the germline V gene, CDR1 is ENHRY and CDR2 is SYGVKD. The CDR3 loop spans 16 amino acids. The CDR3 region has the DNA TGTGCCATCAGTGGGGGGGACAGGGGGCTGAGCACTGAAGCTTTCTTT. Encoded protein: CAISGGDRGLSTEAFF.

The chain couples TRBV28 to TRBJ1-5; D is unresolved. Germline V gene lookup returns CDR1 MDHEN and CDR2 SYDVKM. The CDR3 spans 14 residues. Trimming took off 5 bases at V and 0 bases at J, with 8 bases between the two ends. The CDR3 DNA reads TGTGCCAGCAGTCACACCCTTAGCAATCAGCCCCAGCATTTT. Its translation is CASSHTLSNQPQHF. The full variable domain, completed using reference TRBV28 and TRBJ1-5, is DVKVTQSSRYLVKRTGEKVFLECVQDMDHENMFWYRQDPGLGLRLIYFSYDVKMKEKGDIPEGYSVSREKKERFSLILESASTNQTSMYLCASSHTLSNQPQHFGDGTRLSIL.

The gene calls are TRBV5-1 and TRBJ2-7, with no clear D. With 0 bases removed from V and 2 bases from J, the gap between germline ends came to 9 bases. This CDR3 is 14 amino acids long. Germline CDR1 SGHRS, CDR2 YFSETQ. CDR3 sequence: CASSLDSPTYEQYF. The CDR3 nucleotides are TGCGCCAGCAGCTTGGACAGCCCGACCTACGAGCAGTACTTC.

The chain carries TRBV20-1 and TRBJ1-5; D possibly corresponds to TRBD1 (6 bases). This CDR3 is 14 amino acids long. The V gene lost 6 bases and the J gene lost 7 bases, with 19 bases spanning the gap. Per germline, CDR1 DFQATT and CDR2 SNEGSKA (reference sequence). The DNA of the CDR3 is TGCAGTGCGAGTCAGGGAGGGGGTGGGCAGCCCCAGCATTTT. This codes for CSASQGGGGQPQHF.

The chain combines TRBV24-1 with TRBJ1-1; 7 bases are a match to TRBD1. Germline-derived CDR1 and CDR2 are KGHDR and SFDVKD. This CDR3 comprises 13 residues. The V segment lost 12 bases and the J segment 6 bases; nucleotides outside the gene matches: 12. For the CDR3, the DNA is TGTGCCGTTGGGGGACAGTTGGGGGCTGAAGCTTTCTTT. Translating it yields CAVGGQLGAEAFF.

CDR3 in amino acids: CASSYSSDYEQYF. CDR3 coding DNA: TGTGCCAGCAGTTACTCGTCAGACTACGAGCAGTACTTC. The V gene is TRBV6-5, the J gene TRBJ2-7; D is unresolved. CDR3 length: 13 amino acids. Germline CDR1 and CDR2: MNHEY and SVGAGI. V was pared by 0 bases and J by 3 bases, with 6 bases between.

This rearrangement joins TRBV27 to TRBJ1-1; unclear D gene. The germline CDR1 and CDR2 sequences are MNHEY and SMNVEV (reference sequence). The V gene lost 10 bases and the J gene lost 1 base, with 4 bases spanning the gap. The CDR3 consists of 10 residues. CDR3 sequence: CATPNTEAFF. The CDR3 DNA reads TGTGCCACCCCGAACACTGAAGCTTTCTTT.

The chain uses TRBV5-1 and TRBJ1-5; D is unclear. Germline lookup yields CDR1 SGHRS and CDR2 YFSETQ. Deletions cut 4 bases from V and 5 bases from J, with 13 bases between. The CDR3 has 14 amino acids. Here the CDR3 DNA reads TGCGCCAGCAGCGCGGGCAGTCCGGATCAGCCCCAGCATTTT. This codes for CASSAGSPDQPQHF.

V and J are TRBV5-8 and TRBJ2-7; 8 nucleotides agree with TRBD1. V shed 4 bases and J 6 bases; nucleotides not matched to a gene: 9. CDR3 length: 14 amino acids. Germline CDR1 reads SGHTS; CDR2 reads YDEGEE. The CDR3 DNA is TGTGCCAGCAGCCGACAGGGGCTGGGGGCCGAGCAGTACTTC. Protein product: CASSRQGLGAEQYF.

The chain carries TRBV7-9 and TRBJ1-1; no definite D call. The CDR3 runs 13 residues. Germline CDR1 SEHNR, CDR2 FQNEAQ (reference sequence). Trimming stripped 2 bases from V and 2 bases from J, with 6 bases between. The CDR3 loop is CASSLMGNTEAFF. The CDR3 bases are TGTGCCAGCAGCTTAATGGGAAACACTGAAGCTTTCTTT.